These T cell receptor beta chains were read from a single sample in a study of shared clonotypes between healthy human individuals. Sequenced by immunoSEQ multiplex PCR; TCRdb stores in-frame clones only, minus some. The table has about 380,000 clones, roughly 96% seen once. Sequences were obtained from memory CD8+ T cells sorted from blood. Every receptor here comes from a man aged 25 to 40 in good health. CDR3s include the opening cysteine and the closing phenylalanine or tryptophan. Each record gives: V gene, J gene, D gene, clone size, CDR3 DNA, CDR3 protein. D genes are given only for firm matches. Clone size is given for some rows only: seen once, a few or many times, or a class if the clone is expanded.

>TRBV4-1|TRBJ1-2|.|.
TGCGCCAGCGCTCCCGGGAGGGGTAACTATGGCTACACCTTC
CASAPGRGNYGYTF
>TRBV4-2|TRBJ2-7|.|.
TGTGCCAGCAGCCAAGAGGCAGGGGGGTACGAGCAGTACTTC
CASSQEAGGYEQYF
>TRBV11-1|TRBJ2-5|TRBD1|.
TGTGCCAGCAGCCCCGGGACAGGGGGCGTTTCCAAAGAGACCCAGTACTTC
CASSPGTGGVSKETQYF
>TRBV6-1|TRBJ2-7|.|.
TGTGCCAGCAGTGGGGGAGGGGGGGGCTCCTACGAGCAGTACTTC
CASSGGGGGSYEQYF
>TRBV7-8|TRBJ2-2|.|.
TGTGCCAGCAGCCTCTCCACCAATACGAACACCGGGGAGCTGTTTTTT
CASSLSTNTNTGELFF
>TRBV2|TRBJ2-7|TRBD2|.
TGTGCCAGCAGGGTTGGACTAGCGGAGGGGGGGCAGTACTTC
CASRVGLAEGGQYF
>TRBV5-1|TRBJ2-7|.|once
TGCGCCAGCAGTTTATGGCAGGGTACCTACGAGCAGTACTTC
CASSLWQGTYEQYF
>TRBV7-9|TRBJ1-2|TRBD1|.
TGTGCCAGCAGTGGGACAGCGAGAAATGGCTACACCTTC
CASSGTARNGYTF
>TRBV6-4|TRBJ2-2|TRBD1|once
TGTGCCAGCAGTGACGTAGACAGGGTGGGATTCACCGGGGAGCTGTTTTTT
CASSDVDRVGFTGELFF
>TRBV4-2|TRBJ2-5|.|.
TGTGCCAGCAGCCAAGGTTCAGGGTGGGAGACCCAGTACTTC
CASSQGSGWETQYF
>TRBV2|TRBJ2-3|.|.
TGTGCCAGCAGTGGGTCGCTGTCCCTGGATACGCAGTATTTT
CASSGSLSLDTQYF
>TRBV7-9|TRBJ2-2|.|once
TGTGCCAGCAGCTTCACTACCACCGGGGAGCTGTTTTTT
CASSFTTTGELFF
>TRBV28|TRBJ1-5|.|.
TGTGCCAGCAGTTTAAAACATCAGCCCCAGCATTTT
CASSLKHQPQHF
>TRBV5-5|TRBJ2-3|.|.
TGTGCCAGCAGCTGGGACGGCACAGATACGCAGTATTTT
CASSWDGTDTQYF
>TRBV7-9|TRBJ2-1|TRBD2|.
TGTGCCAGCAGCTTCAGGACTAGCGGGAGACCTTCCTACAATGAGCAGTTCTTC
CASSFRTSGRPSYNEQFF
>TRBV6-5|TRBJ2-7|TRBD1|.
TGTGCCAGCAGTTACTCGCTGACAGGGAAATACGAGCAGTACTTC
CASSYSLTGKYEQYF
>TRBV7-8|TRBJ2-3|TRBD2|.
TGTGCCAGCAGCTTATTCGCTAGCGGGAGAGGGTCCACCACAGATACGCAGTATTTT
CASSLFASGRGSTTDTQYF
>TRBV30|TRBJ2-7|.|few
TGTGCCTGGAGTTCCCAGGGCTCCTACGAGCAGTACTTC
CAWSSQGSYEQYF
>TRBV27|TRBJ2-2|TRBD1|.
TGTGCCAGCAGTCCCACAGGGGGGCACGGGGAGCTGTTTTTT
CASSPTGGHGELFF
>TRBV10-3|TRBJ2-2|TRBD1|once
TGTGCCATCAGTTTGGAAAAACAGGGGCTGAACGGGGAGCTGTTTTTT
CAISLEKQGLNGELFF
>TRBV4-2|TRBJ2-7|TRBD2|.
TGTGCCAGCAGCCAAGAAACAGCGGGAGGCTACGAGCAGTACTTC
CASSQETAGGYEQYF
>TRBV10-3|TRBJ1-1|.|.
TGTGCCATCTCGACGAACACTGAAGCTTTCTTT
CAISTNTEAFF
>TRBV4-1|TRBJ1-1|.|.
TGCGCCAGCAGCCAAGTCCAAACACAGCCGAACACTGAAGCTTTCTTT
CASSQVQTQPNTEAFF
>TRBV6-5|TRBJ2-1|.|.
TGTGCCAGCAGTTATTTGGGTGGACGGTCAGGGCAGTTCTTC
CASSYLGGRSGQFF
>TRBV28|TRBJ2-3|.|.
TGTGCCAGCACCCCCCTAGTTGCAGATACGCAGTATTTT
CASTPLVADTQYF
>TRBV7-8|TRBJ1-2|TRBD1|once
TGTGCCAGCAGCCTAAGAGGGGGCGCGGGGTATGGCTACACCTTC
CASSLRGGAGYGYTF
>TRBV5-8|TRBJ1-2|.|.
TGTGCCAGCAGCTTGGAGGGGCGGGGATATGGCTACACCTTC
CASSLEGRGYGYTF
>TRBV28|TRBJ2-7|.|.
TGTGCCAGCAGTTTATATCGGGGGATCTCCTACGAGCAGTACTTC
CASSLYRGISYEQYF
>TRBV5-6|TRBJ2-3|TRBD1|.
TGTGCCAGCAGCTTGACAGGGGGGACCAGCGGGAGCACAGATACGCAGTATTTT
CASSLTGGTSGSTDTQYF
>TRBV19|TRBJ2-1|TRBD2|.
TGTGCCAGTAGTCAAGCTAGCGGGAGAAGGAATGAGCAGTTCTTC
CASSQASGRRNEQFF
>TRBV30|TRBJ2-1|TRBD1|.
TGTGCCTGGAGCAAGGGGGCGGGCGCCTACAATGAGCAGTTCTTC
CAWSKGAGAYNEQFF
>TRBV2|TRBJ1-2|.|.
TGTGCCAGCTGGGGGGGTTCTAACTATGGCTACACCTTC
CASWGGSNYGYTF
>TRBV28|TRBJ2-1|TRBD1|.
TGTGCCAGCAGTCCCTTGACAGGGGGCCACAATGAGCAGTTCTTC
CASSPLTGGHNEQFF
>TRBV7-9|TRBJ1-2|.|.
TGTGCCAGCAGCCCACAGGTTATAAATGGCTACACCTTC
CASSPQVINGYTF
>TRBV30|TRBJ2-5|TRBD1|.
TGTTCGACAGGGCCAGAGACCCAGTACTTC
CSTGPETQYF
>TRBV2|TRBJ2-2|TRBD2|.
TGTGCCAGCAGTGAGGCTAGCGGGAGCACCGGGGAGCTGTTTTTT
CASSEASGSTGELFF
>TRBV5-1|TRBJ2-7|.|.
TGCGCCAGCAGCCTCGGGACAACCTACGAGCAGTACTTC
CASSLGTTYEQYF
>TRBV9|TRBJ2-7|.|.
TGTGCCAGCAGCGTAGACGGACAGACCTACGAGCAGTACTTC
CASSVDGQTYEQYF
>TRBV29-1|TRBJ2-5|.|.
TGCAGCGTTGAATTTGAGACCCAGTACTTC
CSVEFETQYF
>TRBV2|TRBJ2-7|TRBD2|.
TGTGCCAGCACCGGGGGGGGTTTAGACCCGTCCTACGAGCAGTACTTC
CASTGGGLDPSYEQYF
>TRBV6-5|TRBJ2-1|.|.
TGTGCCAGCAGTGACTCTACTACCTACAATGAGCAGTTCTTC
CASSDSTTYNEQFF
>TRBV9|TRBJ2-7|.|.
TGTGCCAGCAGCGAGGAGGTGGGAGACGAGCAGTACTTC
CASSEEVGDEQYF
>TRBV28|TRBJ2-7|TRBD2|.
TGTGCCAGCAGTTTAGCGGGAGGGTCCTACGAGCAGTACTTC
CASSLAGGSYEQYF
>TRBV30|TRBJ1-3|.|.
TGTGCCTGGACAGGGACTGGAAACACCATATATTTT
CAWTGTGNTIYF
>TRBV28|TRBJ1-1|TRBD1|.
TGTGCCAGCAGTTTTCAGGGGGCGAACACTGAAGCTTTCTTT
CASSFQGANTEAFF
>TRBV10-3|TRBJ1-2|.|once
TGTGCCATCAGTGAGTCGGGGAGCTATGGCTACACCTTC
CAISESGSYGYTF